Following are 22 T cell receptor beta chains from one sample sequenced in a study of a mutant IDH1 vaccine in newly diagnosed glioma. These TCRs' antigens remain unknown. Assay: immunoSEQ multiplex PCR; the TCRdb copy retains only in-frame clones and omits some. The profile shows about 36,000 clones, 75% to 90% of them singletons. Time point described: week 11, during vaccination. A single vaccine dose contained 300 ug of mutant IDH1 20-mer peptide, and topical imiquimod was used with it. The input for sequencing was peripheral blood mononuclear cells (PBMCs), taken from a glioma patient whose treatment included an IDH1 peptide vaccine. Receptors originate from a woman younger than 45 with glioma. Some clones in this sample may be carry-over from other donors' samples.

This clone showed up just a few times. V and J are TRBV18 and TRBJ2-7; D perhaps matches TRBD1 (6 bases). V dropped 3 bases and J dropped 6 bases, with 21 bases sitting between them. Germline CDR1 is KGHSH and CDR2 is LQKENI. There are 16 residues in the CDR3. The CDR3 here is CASSPSVPGQVGEQYF. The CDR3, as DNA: TGTGCCAGCTCACCGTCTGTCCCGGGACAAGTGGGCGAGCAGTACTTC. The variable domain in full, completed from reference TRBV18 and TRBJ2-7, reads NAGVMQNPRHLVRRRGQEARLRCSPMKGHSHVYWYRQLPEEGLKFMVYLQKENIIDESGMPKERFSAEFPKEGPSILRIQQVVRGDSAAYFCASSPSVPGQVGEQYFGPGTRLTVT.

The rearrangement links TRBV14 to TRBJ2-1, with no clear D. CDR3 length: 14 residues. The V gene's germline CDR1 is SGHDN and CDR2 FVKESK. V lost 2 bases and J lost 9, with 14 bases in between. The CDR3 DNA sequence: TGTGCCAGCAGCCAACGTGGACCTCCGGGTGAGCAGTTCTTC. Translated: CASSQRGPPGEQFF.

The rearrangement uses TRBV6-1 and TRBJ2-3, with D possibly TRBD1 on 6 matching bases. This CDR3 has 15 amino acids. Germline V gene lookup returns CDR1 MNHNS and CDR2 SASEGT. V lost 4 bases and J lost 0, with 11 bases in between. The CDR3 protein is CASSARDTSTDTQYF. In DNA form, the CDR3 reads TGTGCCAGCAGTGCCCGGGACACAAGCACAGATACGCAGTATTTT.

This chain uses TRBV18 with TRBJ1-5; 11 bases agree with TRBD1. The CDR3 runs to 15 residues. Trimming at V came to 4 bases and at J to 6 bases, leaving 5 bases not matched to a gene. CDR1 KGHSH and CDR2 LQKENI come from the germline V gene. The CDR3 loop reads CASSLGGTGGQPQHF. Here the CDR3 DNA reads TGTGCCAGCTCACTTGGAGGGACAGGGGGTCAGCCCCAGCATTTT.

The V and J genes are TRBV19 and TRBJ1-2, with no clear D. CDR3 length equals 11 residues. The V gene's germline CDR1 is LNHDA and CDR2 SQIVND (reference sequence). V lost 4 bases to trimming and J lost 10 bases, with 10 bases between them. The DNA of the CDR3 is TGTGCCAGTAGTACCCCAAGGGCCTACACCTTC. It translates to CASSTPRAYTF.

CDR3: CASSTGQVNTEAFF. The CDR3 coding sequence is TGTGCCAGCAGCACCGGACAGGTGAACACTGAAGCTTTCTTT. The chain recombines TRBV7-2 with TRBJ1-1, with TRBD1 identical over 7 bases. V trimming: 5 bases; J trimming: 0 bases; junction bases outside the gene matches: 3. The length of the CDR3 is 14 residues. Germline loops: CDR1 SGHTA, CDR2 FQGNSA.

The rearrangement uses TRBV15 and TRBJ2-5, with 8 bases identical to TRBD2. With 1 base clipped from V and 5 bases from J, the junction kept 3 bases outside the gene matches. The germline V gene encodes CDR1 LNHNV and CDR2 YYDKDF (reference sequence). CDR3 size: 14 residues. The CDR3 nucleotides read TGTGCCACCAGCAGAGGACGGGGGGGGGAGACCCAGTACTTC. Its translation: CATSRGRGGETQYF.

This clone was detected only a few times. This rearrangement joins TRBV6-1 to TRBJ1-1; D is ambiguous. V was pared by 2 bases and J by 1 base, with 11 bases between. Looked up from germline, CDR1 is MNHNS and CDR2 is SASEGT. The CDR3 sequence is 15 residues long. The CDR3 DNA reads TGTGCCAGCAGTGAATGGGTGGGAGGGAACACTGAAGCTTTCTTT. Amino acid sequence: CASSEWVGGNTEAFF.

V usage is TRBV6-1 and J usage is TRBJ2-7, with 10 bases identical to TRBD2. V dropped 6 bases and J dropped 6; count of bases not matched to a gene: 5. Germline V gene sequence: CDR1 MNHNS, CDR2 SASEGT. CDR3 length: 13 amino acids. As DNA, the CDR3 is TGTGCCAGCAGGGCTAGCGGGAGCGGCGAGCAGTACTTC. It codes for CASRASGSGEQYF.

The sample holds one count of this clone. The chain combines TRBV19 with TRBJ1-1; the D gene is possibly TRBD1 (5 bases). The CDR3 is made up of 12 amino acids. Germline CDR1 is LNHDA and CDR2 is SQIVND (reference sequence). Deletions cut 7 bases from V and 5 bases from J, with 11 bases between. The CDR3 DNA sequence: TGTGCCAGTACCGTGGGGGGTACTGAAGCTTTCTTT. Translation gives CASTVGGTEAFF.

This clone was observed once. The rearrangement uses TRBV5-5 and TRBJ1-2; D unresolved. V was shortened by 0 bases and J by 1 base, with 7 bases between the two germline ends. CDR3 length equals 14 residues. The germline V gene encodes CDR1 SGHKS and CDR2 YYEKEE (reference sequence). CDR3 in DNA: TGTGCCAGCAGCTTGGAAAACATTAACTATGGCTACACCTTC. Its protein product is CASSLENINYGYTF. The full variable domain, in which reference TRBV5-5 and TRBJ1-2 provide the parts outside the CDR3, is DAGVTQSPTHLIKTRGQQVTLRCSPISGHKSVSWYQQVLGQGPQFIFQYYEKEERGRGNFPDRFSARQFPNYSSELNVNALLLGDSALYLCASSLENINYGYTFGSGTRLTVV.

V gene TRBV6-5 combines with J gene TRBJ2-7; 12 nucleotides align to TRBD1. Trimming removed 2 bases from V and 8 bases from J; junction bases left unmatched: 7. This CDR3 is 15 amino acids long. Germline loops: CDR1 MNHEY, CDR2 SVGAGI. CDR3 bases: TGTGCCAGCAGTTACGGAGCCGGGACAGGGGGCCAGCAGTACTTC. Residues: CASSYGAGTGGQQYF.

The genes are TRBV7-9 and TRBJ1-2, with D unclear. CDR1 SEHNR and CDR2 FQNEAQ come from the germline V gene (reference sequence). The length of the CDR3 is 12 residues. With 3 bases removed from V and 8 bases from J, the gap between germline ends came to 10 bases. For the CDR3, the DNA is TGTGCCAGCAGCTTCTCGGGAAGCGGCTACACCTTC. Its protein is CASSFSGSGYTF.

The CDR3 here is CASSLTGDQGEQYF. DNA for the CDR3: TGTGCCAGCAGCCTGACAGGGGACCAGGGCGAGCAGTACTTC. The chain carries TRBV6-1 and TRBJ2-7; 8 positions agree with TRBD1. V dropped 6 bases and J dropped 6; count of bases not matched to a gene: 10. Germline CDR1 MNHNS, CDR2 SASEGT. The CDR3 contains 14 residues.

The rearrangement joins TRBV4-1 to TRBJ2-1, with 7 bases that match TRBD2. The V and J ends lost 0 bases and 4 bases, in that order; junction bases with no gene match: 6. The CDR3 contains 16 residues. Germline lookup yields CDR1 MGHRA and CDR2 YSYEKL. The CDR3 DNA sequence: TGCGCCAGCAGCCAAGATGGTAGCGGGCGTTACAATGAGCAGTTCTTC. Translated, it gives CASSQDGSGRYNEQFF.

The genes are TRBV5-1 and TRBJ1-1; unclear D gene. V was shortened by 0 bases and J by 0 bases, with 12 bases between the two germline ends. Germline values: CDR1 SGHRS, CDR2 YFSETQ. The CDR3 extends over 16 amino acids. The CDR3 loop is CASSLGGPSMNTEAFF. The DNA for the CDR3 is TGCGCCAGCAGCTTGGGCGGACCCTCCATGAACACTGAAGCTTTCTTT.

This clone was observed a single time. CDR3: CAWKGTEKETQYF. The CDR3 DNA follows: TGTGCCTGGAAAGGTACGGAAAAAGAGACCCAGTACTTC. The chain joins TRBV30 to TRBJ2-5; D is unclear. Looked up from germline, CDR1 is GTSNPN and CDR2 is SVGIG (reference sequence). V was clipped by 4 bases and J by 3 bases, with 12 bases between them. The CDR3 length is 13 residues.

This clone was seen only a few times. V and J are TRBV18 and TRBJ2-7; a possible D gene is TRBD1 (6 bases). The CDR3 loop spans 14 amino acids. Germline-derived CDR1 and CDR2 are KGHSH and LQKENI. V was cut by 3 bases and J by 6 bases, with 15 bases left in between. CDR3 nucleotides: TGTGCCAGCTCACCGGACAGAATCTTTTCCGAGCAGTACTTC. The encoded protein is CASSPDRIFSEQYF.

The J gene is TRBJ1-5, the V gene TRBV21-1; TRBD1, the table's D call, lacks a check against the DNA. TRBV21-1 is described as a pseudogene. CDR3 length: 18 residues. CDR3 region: CASSKTRTEGVCNKPQHF. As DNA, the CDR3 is TGTGCCAGCAGCAAAACGAGAACCGAGGGGGTTTGCAATAAGCCCCAGCATTTT.

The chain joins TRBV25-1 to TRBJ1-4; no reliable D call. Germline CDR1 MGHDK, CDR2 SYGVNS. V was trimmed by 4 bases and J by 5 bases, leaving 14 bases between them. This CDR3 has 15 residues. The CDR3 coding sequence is TGTGCCAGCAGTGGGTACACAAGGGTCAATGAAAAACTGTTTTTT. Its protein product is CASSGYTRVNEKLFF.

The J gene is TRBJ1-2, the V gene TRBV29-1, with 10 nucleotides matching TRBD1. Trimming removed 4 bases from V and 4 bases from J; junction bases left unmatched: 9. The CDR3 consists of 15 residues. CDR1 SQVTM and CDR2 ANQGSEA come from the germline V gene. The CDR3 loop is CSVAPGTGEAYGYTF. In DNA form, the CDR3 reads TGCAGCGTTGCCCCCGGGACAGGGGAGGCCTATGGCTACACCTTC.

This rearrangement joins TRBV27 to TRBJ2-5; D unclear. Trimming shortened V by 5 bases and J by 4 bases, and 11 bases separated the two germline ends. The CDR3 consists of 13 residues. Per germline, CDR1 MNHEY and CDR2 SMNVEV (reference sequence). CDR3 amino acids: CASSPGIGETQYF. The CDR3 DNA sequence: TGTGCCAGCAGTCCCGGAATCGGAGAGACCCAGTACTTC.